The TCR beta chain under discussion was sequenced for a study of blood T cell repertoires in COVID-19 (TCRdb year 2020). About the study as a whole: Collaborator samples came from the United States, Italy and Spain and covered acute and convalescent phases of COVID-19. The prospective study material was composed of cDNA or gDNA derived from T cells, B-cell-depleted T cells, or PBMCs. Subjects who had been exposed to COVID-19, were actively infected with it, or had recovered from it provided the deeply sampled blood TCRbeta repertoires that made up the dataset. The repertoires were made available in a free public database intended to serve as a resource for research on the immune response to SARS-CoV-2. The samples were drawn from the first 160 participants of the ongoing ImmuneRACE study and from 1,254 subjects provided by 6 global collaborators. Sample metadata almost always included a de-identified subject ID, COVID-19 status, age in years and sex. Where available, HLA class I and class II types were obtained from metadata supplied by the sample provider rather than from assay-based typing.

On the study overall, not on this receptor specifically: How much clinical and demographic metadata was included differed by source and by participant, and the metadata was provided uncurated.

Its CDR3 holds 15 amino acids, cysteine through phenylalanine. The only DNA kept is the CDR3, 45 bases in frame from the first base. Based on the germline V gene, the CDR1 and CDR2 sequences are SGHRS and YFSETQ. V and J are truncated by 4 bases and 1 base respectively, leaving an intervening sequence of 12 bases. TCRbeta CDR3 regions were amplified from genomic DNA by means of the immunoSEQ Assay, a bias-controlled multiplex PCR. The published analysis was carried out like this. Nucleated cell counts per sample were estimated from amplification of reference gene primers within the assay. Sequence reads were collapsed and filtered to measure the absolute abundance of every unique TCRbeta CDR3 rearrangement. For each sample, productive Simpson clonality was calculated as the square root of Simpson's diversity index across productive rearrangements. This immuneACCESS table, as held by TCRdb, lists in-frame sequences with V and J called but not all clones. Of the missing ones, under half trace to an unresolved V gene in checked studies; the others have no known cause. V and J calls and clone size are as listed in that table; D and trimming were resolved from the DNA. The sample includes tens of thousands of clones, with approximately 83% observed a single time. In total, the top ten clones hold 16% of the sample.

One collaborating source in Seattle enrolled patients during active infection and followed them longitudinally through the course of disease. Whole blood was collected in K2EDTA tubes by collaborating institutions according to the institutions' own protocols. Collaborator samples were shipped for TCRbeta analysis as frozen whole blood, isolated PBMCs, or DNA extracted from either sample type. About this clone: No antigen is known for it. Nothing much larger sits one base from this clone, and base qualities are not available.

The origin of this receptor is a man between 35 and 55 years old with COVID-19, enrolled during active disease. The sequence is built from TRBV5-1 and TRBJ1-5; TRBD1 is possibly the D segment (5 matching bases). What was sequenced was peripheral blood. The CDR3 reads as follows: CASSPGVGSNQPQHF. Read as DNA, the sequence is TGCGCCAGCAGCCCGGGGGTGGGGAGCAATCAGCCCCAGCATTTT.